These 9 T cell receptor beta chains came from one sample sequenced in a study of technical replicates of blood from a handful of donors. Using immunoSEQ multiplex PCR, the repertoire was profiled, and TCRdb retains in-frame clones only, with some absent. The table includes about 15,000 clones, approximately 84% detected once. Sequencing was done on a sample of PBMCs. Receptors were obtained from a human donor in good health.

The J gene is TRBJ1-2, the V gene TRBV30, with D possibly being TRBD1 (5 bases). V shed 0 bases and J shed 8 bases, with 7 bases lying between them. The germline V gene has CDR1 GTSNPN and CDR2 SVGIG (reference sequence). This CDR3 has 11 amino acids. The CDR3 coding sequence is TGTGCCTGGAGTGTTGGGGGGGGCTACACCTTC. As protein: CAWSVGGGYTF.

This clone was counted only a few times. The V and J genes are TRBV11-2 and TRBJ2-5; 12 bases line up with TRBD2. Trimming took 2 bases from V and 0 from J; bases not matched to a gene: 10. Germline V gives CDR1 SGHAT, CDR2 FQNNGV. This CDR3 has 19 residues. CDR3 nucleotides: TGTGCCAGCAGCTTACCCGTCGGACTAGCGGGAATCCACCAAGAGACCCAGTACTTC. Protein: CASSLPVGLAGIHQETQYF.

This sequence joins TRBV28 and TRBJ1-5; 8 nucleotides match TRBD1. Trimming cost V 2 bases and J 0 bases; bases outside gene matches: 18. Germline-derived CDR1 and CDR2 are MDHEN and SYDVKM. There are 21 residues in the CDR3. The CDR3 spells CASSLEAGGPSDPYSNQPQHF. The CDR3 coding sequence is TGTGCCAGCAGTTTAGAGGCAGGGGGCCCGTCGGACCCTTATAGCAATCAGCCCCAGCATTTT.

The V and J genes are TRBV20-1 and TRBJ1-1; D is uncertain. There are 11 residues in the CDR3. Germline loops: CDR1 DFQATT, CDR2 SNEGSKA (reference sequence). V gave up 7 bases and J gave up 4 bases, with 10 bases separating them. CDR3 sequence reads: CSVYAGTEAFF. Written as DNA, the CDR3 is TGCAGTGTCTATGCAGGCACTGAAGCTTTCTTT.

The chain carries TRBV10-3 and TRBJ2-2; TRBD2 aligns across 14 bases. Germline trimming cut 6 bases from V and 2 bases from J; bases unmatched to any gene: 5. The CDR3 has 17 residues. From germline, CDR1 is ENHRY and CDR2 SYGVKD. CDR3 DNA: TGTGCCATCAGGCCGGGACTAGCGGGAGTCAACACCGGGGAGCTGTTTTTT. This encodes CAIRPGLAGVNTGELFF.

The V and J genes are TRBV10-3 and TRBJ2-2; 8 bases map to TRBD2. Germline V CDR1 and CDR2: ENHRY, SYGVKD. The CDR3 spans 13 residues. V lost 11 bases to trimming and J lost 8 bases; unmatched junction nucleotides: 10. The CDR3, as DNA: TGTGCCTCCGGACGGGAGGGCACGGGGGAGCTGTTTTTT. It is translated as CASGREGTGELFF.

A note on this clone: At one of its ends the junction is not consistent with the germline gene, which may arise from a read error. The chain recombines TRBV10-3 with TRBJ2-7; 7 bases map to TRBD2. Germline values: CDR1 ENHRY, CDR2 SYGVKD. There are 12 residues in the CDR3. The CDR3 region has the DNA TGTGCCATCAGTGACGGAGGGCGGGAGCGAGACTTC. As protein: CAISDGGRERDF.

This chain joins TRBV4-2 and TRBJ2-1; TRBD2 matches at 8 bases. CDR3 length: 14 amino acids. The trim removed 0 bases at V and 9 bases at J, leaving 4 bases unmatched. CDR1 is LGHNA, CDR2 YNFKEQ, per germline. The CDR3 region is CASSQEGTSLEQFF. The DNA for the CDR3 is TGTGCCAGCAGCCAAGAAGGGACTAGTCTTGAGCAGTTCTTC.

The CDR3 loop is CASSSPGLAAPEQFF. DNA of the CDR3: TGTGCCAGCAGTTCGCCGGGACTAGCCGCCCCCGAGCAGTTCTTC. J is TRBJ2-1 and V is TRBV6-1; 9 bases line up with TRBD2. The V and J ends lost 5 bases and 10 bases, in that order; junction bases with no gene match: 12. This CDR3 is built from 15 residues. The germline V gene encodes CDR1 MNHNS and CDR2 SASEGT.